This T cell receptor (beta chain) was obtained from a study of cytomegalovirus exposure and HLA in healthy donors. Measured with immunoSEQ multiplex PCR; TCRdb has only the in-frame clones, and not every one. The sample lists about 160,000 clones, 86% occurring once. Study-level findings and limits: The tendency of first-cohort TCR clusters to co-occur in the 120 or so validation repertoires was identified by a subsequent analysis. In vitro, three CMV-associated chains proved specific for CMV antigens. Cytomegalovirus status was reportedly diagnosed by the classifier with high specificity and sensitivity.

CDR3 length: 15 amino acids. J gave up 5 bases and V 2 bases, and 6 bases lay outside the gene matches. Germline V gene lookup returns CDR1 MNHEY and CDR2 SMNVEV (reference sequence). About this clone: Its antigen is undetermined.

The specimen sequenced was PBMCs. This clonotype originated in a woman in her late teens or twenties in good health and CMV-seronegative. This chain joins TRBV27 and TRBJ2-5; 9 bases agree with TRBD2. CDR3 nucleotides: TGTGCCAGCAGTTTAGGAGGGACTAGCATCGAGACCCAGTACTTC. It encodes CASSLGGTSIETQYF.